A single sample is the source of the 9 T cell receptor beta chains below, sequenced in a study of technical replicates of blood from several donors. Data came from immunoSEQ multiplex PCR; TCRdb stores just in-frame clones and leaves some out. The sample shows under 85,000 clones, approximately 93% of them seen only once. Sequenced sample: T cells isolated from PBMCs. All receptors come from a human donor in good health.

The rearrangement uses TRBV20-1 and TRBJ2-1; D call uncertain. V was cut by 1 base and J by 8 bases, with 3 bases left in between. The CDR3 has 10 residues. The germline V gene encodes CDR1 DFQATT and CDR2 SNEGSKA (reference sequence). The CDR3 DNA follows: TGCAGTGCTAGAGCTGATGAGCAGTTCTTC. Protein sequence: CSARADEQFF.

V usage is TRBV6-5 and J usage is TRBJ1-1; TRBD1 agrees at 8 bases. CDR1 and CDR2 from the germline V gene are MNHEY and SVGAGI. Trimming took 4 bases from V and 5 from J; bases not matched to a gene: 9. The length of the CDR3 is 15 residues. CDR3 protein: CASSLTRQGWTEAFF. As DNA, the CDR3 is TGTGCCAGCAGTTTAACTCGACAGGGGTGGACTGAAGCTTTCTTT.

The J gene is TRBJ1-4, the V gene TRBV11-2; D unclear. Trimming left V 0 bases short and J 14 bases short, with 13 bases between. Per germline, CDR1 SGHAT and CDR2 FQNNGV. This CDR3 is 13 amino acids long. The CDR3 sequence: CASSLDLALNLFF. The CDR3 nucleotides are TGTGCCAGCAGCTTAGATCTGGCCCTTAACCTGTTTTTT.

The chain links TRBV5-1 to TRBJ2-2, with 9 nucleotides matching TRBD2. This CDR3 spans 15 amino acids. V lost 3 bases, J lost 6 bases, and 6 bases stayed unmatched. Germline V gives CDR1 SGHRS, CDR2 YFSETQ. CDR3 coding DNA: TGCGCCAGCAGCTGGGGACTAGCTGACGCCGGGGAGCTGTTTTTT. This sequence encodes CASSWGLADAGELFF.

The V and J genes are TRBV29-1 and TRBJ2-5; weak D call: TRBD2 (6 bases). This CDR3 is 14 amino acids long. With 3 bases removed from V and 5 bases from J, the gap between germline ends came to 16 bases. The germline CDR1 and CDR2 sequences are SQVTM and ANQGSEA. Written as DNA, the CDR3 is TGCAGCGTTGAGGTACGGGGGAGGAAGGAGACCCAGTACTTC. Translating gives CSVEVRGRKETQYF. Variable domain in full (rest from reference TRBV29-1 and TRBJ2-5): SAVISQKPSRDICQRGTSLTIQCQVDSQVTMMFWYRQQPGQSLTLIATANQGSEATYESGFVIDKFPISRPNLTFSTLTVSNMSPEDSSIYLCSVEVRGRKETQYFGPGTRLLVL.

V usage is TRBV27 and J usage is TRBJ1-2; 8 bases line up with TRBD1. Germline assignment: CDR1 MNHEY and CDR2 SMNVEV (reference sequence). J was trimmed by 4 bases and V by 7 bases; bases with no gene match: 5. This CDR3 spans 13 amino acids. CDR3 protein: CASTRTGSYGYTF. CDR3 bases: TGTGCCAGCACCCGGACAGGGAGCTATGGCTACACCTTC.

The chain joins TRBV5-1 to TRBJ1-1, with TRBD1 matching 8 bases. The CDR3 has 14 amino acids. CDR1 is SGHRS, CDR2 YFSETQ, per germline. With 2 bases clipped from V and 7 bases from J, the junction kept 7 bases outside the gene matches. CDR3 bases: TGCGCCAGCAGCTTACAGGGGGTTCGAGGTGAAGCTTTCTTT. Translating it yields CASSLQGVRGEAFF.

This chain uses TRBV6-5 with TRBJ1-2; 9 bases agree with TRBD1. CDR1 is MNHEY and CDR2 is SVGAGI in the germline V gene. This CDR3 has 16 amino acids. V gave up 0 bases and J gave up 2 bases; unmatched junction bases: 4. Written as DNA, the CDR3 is TGTGCCAGCAGTTACTCAGGACAGGGGATGAACTATGGCTACACCTTC. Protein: CASSYSGQGMNYGYTF.

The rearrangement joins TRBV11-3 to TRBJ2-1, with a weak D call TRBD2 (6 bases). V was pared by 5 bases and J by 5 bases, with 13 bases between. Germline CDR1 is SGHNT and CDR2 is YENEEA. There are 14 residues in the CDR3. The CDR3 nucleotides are TGTGCCAGCAGCCCAGGACTAATGAACAATGAGCAGTTCTTC. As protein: CASSPGLMNNEQFF.